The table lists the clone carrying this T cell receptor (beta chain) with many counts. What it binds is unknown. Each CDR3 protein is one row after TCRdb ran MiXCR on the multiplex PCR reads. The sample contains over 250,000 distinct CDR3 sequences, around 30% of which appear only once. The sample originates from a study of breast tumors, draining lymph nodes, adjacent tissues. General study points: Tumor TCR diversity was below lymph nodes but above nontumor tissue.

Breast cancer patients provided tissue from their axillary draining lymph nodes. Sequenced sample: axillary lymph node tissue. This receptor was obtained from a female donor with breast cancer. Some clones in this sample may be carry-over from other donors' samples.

CDR3 coding DNA: TGTGCCAACTCAAGGACAGGGGGCGAGGATACGCAGTATTTT. Protein product: CANSRTGGEDTQYF. The chain employs TRBV10-3 and TRBJ2-3; TRBD1 aligns across 11 bases. Germline V lookup: CDR1 ENHRY, CDR2 SYGVKD. CDR3 size: 14 residues. The V and J ends lost 10 bases and 6 bases, in that order; junction bases with no gene match: 9.